The next 13 T cell receptor beta chains were all read from a single sample in a study of OX40 agonist ivuxolimab in advanced cancers. The table came from immunoSEQ multiplex PCR; TCRdb's copy has only in-frame clones and leaves some out. This repertoire shows tens of thousands of clones, roughly 89% found once; its top ten account for approximately 0.61%. The sample consisted of CD4+ or CD8+ T cells sorted from blood, taken in a trial of the OX40 agonist ivuxolimab. These receptors came from an adult with an advanced solid tumor such as melanoma, head and neck, liver or kidney cancer.

The chain couples TRBV5-4 to TRBJ1-2; the D gene is possibly TRBD1 (5 bases). The CDR3 loop spans 13 amino acids. Trimming pared 1 base from V and 5 bases from J, leaving 9 bases between. Germline assignment: CDR1 SGHNT and CDR2 YYREEE (reference sequence). The CDR3 loop is CASSLTTGYGYTF. In nucleotides, the CDR3 is TGTGCCAGCAGCTTGACCACAGGATATGGCTACACCTTC.

CDR3 sequence: CSVEAGSYGYTF. The CDR3 nucleotides are TGCAGCGTTGAGGCAGGAAGCTATGGCTACACCTTC. V and J are TRBV29-1 and TRBJ1-2; no clear D. The germline V gene encodes CDR1 SQVTM and CDR2 ANQGSEA. CDR3 length: 12 residues. Trimming removed 3 bases at V and 4 bases at J, with 9 bases between.

The table lists this clone with a few counts. The chain joins TRBV28 to TRBJ1-4; D is undetermined. V lost 2 bases and J lost 6, with 19 bases in between. The CDR3 loop spans 17 amino acids. Germline values: CDR1 MDHEN, CDR2 SYDVKM. DNA of the CDR3: TGTGCCAGCAGTTTAAGACACCTCAAGTCTCCGTATGAAAAACTGTTTTTT. Residues: CASSLRHLKSPYEKLFF.

This chain joins TRBV15 and TRBJ2-2, with TRBD1 identical over 8 bases. Germline-derived CDR1 and CDR2 are LNHNV and YYDKDF (reference sequence). The CDR3 consists of 14 residues. The ends lost 1 base at V and 6 bases at J; junction bases unmatched: 1. CDR3 nucleotide sequence: TGTGCCACCAGCAGAGTACAGGGGGCCGGGGAGCTGTTTTTT. Its protein product is CATSRVQGAGELFF.

The count of this clone is one. The J gene is TRBJ2-7, the V gene TRBV6-1, with TRBD2 matching over 8 bases. V was pared by 7 bases and J by 3 bases, with 5 bases of the junction left unmatched. CDR1 and CDR2 from the germline V gene are MNHNS and SASEGT. The CDR3 has 13 amino acids. CDR3 nucleotide sequence: TGTGCCAGCACGGGCGGGAGGTACTACGAGCAGTACTTC. Its protein product is CASTGGRYYEQYF.

The V call is TRBV7-2, the J call TRBJ2-1; D uncertain. The germline V and J ends were trimmed by 1 base and 14 bases, with 9 bases remaining between them. CDR1 is SGHTA and CDR2 is FQGNSA in the germline V gene. The CDR3 is made up of 11 amino acids. The CDR3 reads CASSLGDVKFF. The CDR3 DNA reads TGTGCCAGCAGCTTAGGGGATGTGAAGTTCTTC.

The chain employs TRBV7-3 and TRBJ2-1, with D possibly matching TRBD1 (6 bases). The V end lost 0 bases, the J end lost 0 bases, and 9 bases lay between the germline ends. The CDR3 loop spans 16 amino acids. Germline CDR1 reads SGHTA; CDR2 reads FQGTGA. The CDR3 nucleotides are TGTGCCAGCAGCTTAACGTGGGACACCTCCTACAATGAGCAGTTCTTC. Amino acids: CASSLTWDTSYNEQFF.

This clone appeared a few times. CDR3 nucleotide sequence: TGTGCCAGCAGCTCCCGAGGGACTAGCGGGATGTTCTTC. Residues: CASSSRGTSGMFF. J is TRBJ2-1 and V is TRBV7-3, with TRBD2 matching over 13 bases. The V and J ends lost 4 bases and 15 bases, in that order; junction bases with no gene match: 6. There are 13 residues in the CDR3. CDR1 is SGHTA, CDR2 FQGTGA, per germline.

The rearrangement joins TRBV4-1 to TRBJ1-4, with D uncertain. Germline V lookup: CDR1 MGHRA, CDR2 YSYEKL. The V and J ends lost 0 bases and 8 bases respectively, with 13 bases between them. The CDR3 extends over 15 amino acids. CDR3 coding DNA: TGCGCCAGCAGCCAAGATAACCGGAATGGGGAAAAACTGTTTTTT. Amino acid sequence: CASSQDNRNGEKLFF.

This sequence joins TRBV2 and TRBJ1-4, with D perhaps matching TRBD1 (6 bases). The germline V and J ends were trimmed by 4 bases and 4 bases, with 10 bases remaining between them. This CDR3 is 14 amino acids long. The germline V gene has CDR1 SNHLY and CDR2 FYNNEI. The CDR3: CASSVQGGNEKLFF. CDR3 sequence (DNA): TGTGCCAGCAGTGTACAGGGAGGTAATGAAAAACTGTTTTTT.

The V call is TRBV6-1, the J call TRBJ1-3; D call uncertain. The V gene's germline CDR1 is MNHNS and CDR2 SASEGT. This CDR3 has 13 residues. V was pared by 7 bases and J by 0 bases, with 7 bases between. CDR3 sequence reads: CASTLVSGNTIYF. In DNA, the CDR3 is TGTGCCAGCACCCTAGTCTCTGGAAACACCATATATTTT.

The rearrangement links TRBV21-1 to TRBJ2-1; TRBD1, as called in the table, went unchecked against the DNA. TRBV21-1 counts as a pseudogene. This CDR3 is built from 15 residues. CDR3 sequence reads: CASSKISGYVDEQFF. The DNA of the CDR3 is TGTGCCAGCAGCAAGATTTCAGGATATGTCGATGAGCAGTTCTTC.

J is TRBJ2-1 and V is TRBV7-9, with no clear D. Germline CDR1 and CDR2: SEHNR and FQNEAQ (reference sequence). Trimming stripped 4 bases from V and 4 bases from J, with 11 bases between. The CDR3 loop spans 14 amino acids. The CDR3 loop is CASSSVSSYNEQFF. The CDR3 region has the DNA TGTGCCAGCAGCTCAGTGAGCAGTTACAATGAGCAGTTCTTC. The full variable domain, completed using reference TRBV7-9 and TRBJ2-1, is DTGVSQNPRHKITKRGQNVTFRCDPISEHNRLYWYRQTLGQGPEFLTYFQNEAQLEKSRLLSDRFSAERPKGSFSTLEIQRTEQGDSAMYLCASSSVSSYNEQFFGPGTRLTVL.